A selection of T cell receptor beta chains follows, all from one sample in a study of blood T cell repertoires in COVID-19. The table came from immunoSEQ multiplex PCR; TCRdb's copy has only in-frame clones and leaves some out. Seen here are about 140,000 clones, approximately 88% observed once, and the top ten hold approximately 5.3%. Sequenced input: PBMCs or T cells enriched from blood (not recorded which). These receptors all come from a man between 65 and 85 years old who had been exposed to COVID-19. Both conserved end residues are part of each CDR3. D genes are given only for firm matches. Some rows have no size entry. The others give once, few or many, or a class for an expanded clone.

TGTGCCAGCAGTTCCCCAGGGGTTCGGAACACTGAAGCTTTCTTT CASSSPGVRNTEAFF . once TRBJ1-1 TRBV5-6
TGTGCCAGCAGCTTGGTACGGGGTTATGGGACCCAGTACTTC CASSLVRGYGTQYF . . TRBJ2-5 TRBV5-4
TGTGCCAGCAGTTTAAGACAGGAGACCAAAAACATTCAGTACTTC CASSLRQETKNIQYF . . TRBJ2-4 TRBV28
TGTGCCAGCAGTTTTGACAGATATACCAATGAGCAGTTCTTC CASSFDRYTNEQFF . . TRBJ2-1 TRBV27
TGTGCCAGCACCCCCAAGGGGACTAGCGGGTATTCCAATGAGCAGTTCTTC CASTPKGTSGYSNEQFF TRBD2 . TRBJ2-1 TRBV28
TGTGCCTGGAGTGTTGGCTCAAAAGAGACCCAGTACTTC CAWSVGSKETQYF . once TRBJ2-5 TRBV30
TGTGCCAGCAGTTCCCCGGGAAGCGGGAGTGGGGAGACCCAGTACTTC CASSSPGSGSGETQYF TRBD2 . TRBJ2-5 TRBV28
TGTGCCAGCAGCTCTTCCGGGACAGGGGGAGTTGAGACCCAGTACTTC CASSSSGTGGVETQYF TRBD1 . TRBJ2-5 TRBV9
TGCGCCAGCAGCTTGAGGGGTCGGGATTCACCCCTCCACTTT CASSLRGRDSPLHF . . TRBJ1-6 TRBV5-1
TGTGCCAGCAGTTACTCGTTGTCAGGCGCTGGAAACACCATATATTTT CASSYSLSGAGNTIYF . . TRBJ1-3 TRBV6-5
TGTGCCAGCAGCTTGGGAGTCGGGGAGCTGTTTTTT CASSLGVGELFF . . TRBJ2-2 TRBV5-4
TGTGCCAGCAGTGACTTGGACAGGGGGACAACTAATGAAAAACTGTTTTTT CASSDLDRGTTNEKLFF TRBD1 . TRBJ1-4 TRBV28
TGTGCCAGCAGTTTGGACAATATCCATGGCTACACCTTC CASSLDNIHGYTF . once TRBJ1-2 TRBV6-5
TGTGCCAGCAGCCATCCCCCGGGCGGGGGGGGTGGCACAGATACGCAGTATTTT CASSHPPGGGGGTDTQYF TRBD2 . TRBJ2-3 TRBV4-2
TGTGCCAGCAGTTACTCTCCGGGTCCCCGAGGAGGCACTGAAGCTTTCTTT CASSYSPGPRGGTEAFF . . TRBJ1-1 TRBV6-2/TRBV6-3
TGTGCCAGTAGTATGGGGACTAGCGGGGAAGGGACCCAGTACTTC CASSMGTSGEGTQYF TRBD2 . TRBJ2-5 TRBV19
TGCGCCAGCAGCCCTGGACAGGGGGCGCCTGTGGGCACTGAAGCTTTCTTT CASSPGQGAPVGTEAFF TRBD1 few TRBJ1-1 TRBV4-1
TGTGCCAGCAGTTACAGGGAGTCCGGGGAGCTGTTTTTT CASSYRESGELFF . . TRBJ2-2 TRBV6-2/TRBV6-3
TGTGCCAGCTATCCAGGGGTCATGAACACTGAAGCTTTCTTT CASYPGVMNTEAFF . . TRBJ1-1 TRBV6-5
TGCGCCAGCAGCTTGTCTTCCCAGCGGGGAGACGAGCAGTACTTC CASSLSSQRGDEQYF TRBD2 . TRBJ2-7 TRBV5-1
TGTGCCAGCAGCTTGGGTCGCGGGAGGGACCAAGAGACCCAGTACTTC CASSLGRGRDQETQYF TRBD2 . TRBJ2-5 TRBV5-4
TGTGCCAGTAGTAGGGCCCCAGGGAAGTGGCCCCAGCATTTT CASSRAPGKWPQHF . . TRBJ1-5 TRBV19
TGTGCCAGCAGCGTAGACAAGAACTATGGCTACACCTTC CASSVDKNYGYTF . few TRBJ1-2 TRBV9
TGTGCCAGCAGCTTCCTAGCGCGAAATGAGCAGTTCTTC CASSFLARNEQFF . . TRBJ2-1 TRBV7-8
TGTGCCAGCAGCCAAGCAGCGGGAGTCTCCTACGAGCAGTACTTC CASSQAAGVSYEQYF TRBD2 few TRBJ2-7 TRBV3-1/TRBV3-2
TGTGCCATCACAGGGTGGGGTGACACCATATATTTT CAITGWGDTIYF . . TRBJ1-3 TRBV6-5
TGTGCCAGCAGCTTAGGAGGGACAGCTAATCAGCCCCAGCATTTT CASSLGGTANQPQHF TRBD1 . TRBJ1-5 TRBV7-9
TGTGCCAGCAGCTATAATCAGGCCGCCTACGAGCAGTACTTC CASSYNQAAYEQYF . . TRBJ2-7 TRBV7-9
TGCGCCAGCAGCTTTCAGGGCACAGATACGCAGTATTTT CASSFQGTDTQYF . few TRBJ2-3 TRBV5-1
TGTGCCAGCGGGGGGGGCAGTGGCTCACCCCTCCACTTT CASGGGSGSPLHF . . TRBJ1-6 TRBV25-1
TGTGCCAGCAGTTCGACAGGTTATGGCTACACCTTC CASSSTGYGYTF . . TRBJ1-2 TRBV12-3/TRBV12-4
TGTGCCAGCAGCCGAGACCTAGCGGGCTACAATGAGCAGTTCTTC CASSRDLAGYNEQFF TRBD2 . TRBJ2-1 TRBV27
TGTGCCAGCAGTTTTAGTCGGGTTGAGACCCAGTACTTC CASSFSRVETQYF . . TRBJ2-5 TRBV28
TGTGCCAGCAGCCGGGGAGGGTACGATAATTCACCCCTCCACTTT CASSRGGYDNSPLHF . . TRBJ1-6 TRBV9
TGTGCCAGCAGGTCGGATGGGAGGGAAAAACTGTTTTTT CASRSDGREKLFF . . TRBJ1-4 TRBV6-5
TGTGCCACCAGCAGGGGGGGACAGGGATGGTCACCCCTCCACTTT CATSRGGQGWSPLHF TRBD1 . TRBJ1-6 TRBV15
TGTGCCACCAGCAGGCGTGCGGGGCGACAGTTCTTC CATSRRAGRQFF . . TRBJ2-1 TRBV15
TGCGCCAGCAGCTTGGTGCAGGGGATTAACACTGAAGCTTTCTTT CASSLVQGINTEAFF . . TRBJ1-1 TRBV5-1
TGTGCCAGCAGGCGTGCCGACGGGACAGGCACCTACGAGCAGTACTTC CASRRADGTGTYEQYF TRBD1 . TRBJ2-7 TRBV28
TGTGCCAGCTCACTTGGGGAGGGACTAACTATCAATGAGCAGTTCTTC CASSLGEGLTINEQFF TRBD2 . TRBJ2-1 TRBV18
TGTGCCAGCAGAAAGAAGGGGGCAAGGTATTCACCCCTCCACTTT CASRKKGARYSPLHF TRBD1 . TRBJ1-6 TRBV6-5
TGCAGCGCCGGGACAGTCCCCTCTGAAGCTTTCTTT CSAGTVPSEAFF TRBD1 . TRBJ1-1 TRBV29-1
TGTGCCAGCAGCCCTGGACAGAGGGGAGGGGAGACCCAGTACTTC CASSPGQRGGETQYF . . TRBJ2-5 TRBV7-2
TGTGCCAGCACCCCTGGGCTCTCTGGGGCCAACGTCCTGACTTTC CASTPGLSGANVLTF . . TRBJ2-6 TRBV11-2
TGTGCCAGCAGTCGACAGGGGGTAAATCAGCCCCAGCATTTT CASSRQGVNQPQHF TRBD1 . TRBJ1-5 TRBV3-1/TRBV3-2
TGTGCCAGTCAAGGAAAGGGGACAGGGGCAGGAGAGCAGTACTTC CASQGKGTGAGEQYF TRBD1 . TRBJ2-7 TRBV3-1/TRBV3-2
TGCGCCAGCAGCCAAGAATCCAGGACAGGGAGCGAGCAGTACTTC CASSQESRTGSEQYF TRBD1 . TRBJ2-7 TRBV4-1
TGTGCCACCATGGAGGGAGAGAAGACCCAGTACTTC CATMEGEKTQYF . . TRBJ2-5 TRBV28
TGTGCCAGCTCACCCGGGTCTCAGAATTCACCCCTCCACTTT CASSPGSQNSPLHF . few TRBJ1-6 TRBV18
TGTGCCACTACAGGGGATGGCAATCAGCCCCAGCATTTT CATTGDGNQPQHF TRBD1 . TRBJ1-5 TRBV19
TGTGCCAGCAGTGTGGAGAGTTCGAACACCGGGGAGCTGTTTTTT CASSVESSNTGELFF . . TRBJ2-2 TRBV2
TGTGCCAGCAGTTTAGGACAGGGTCGTTCACCCCTCCACTTT CASSLGQGRSPLHF TRBD1 . TRBJ1-6 TRBV28